The T cell receptor (beta chain) described here comes from a study of PD-1 blockade in classical Hodgkin lymphoma. This CDR3 contains 16 residues. The V end lost 3 bases, the J end lost 5 bases, and 19 bases lay between the germline ends. The germline gives CDR1 SNHLY, CDR2 FYNNEI. Some clones are missing from TCRdb's copy, which holds only in-frame ones; the method was immunoSEQ multiplex PCR. The sample yields more than 50,000 clones, roughly nine tenths seen once. Relapse was seen in all patients after autologous stem cell transplantation, and brentuximab vedotin exposure was variable. The V call is TRBV2, the J call TRBJ2-5; D may be TRBD2 (6 bases). The clonotype was recovered from a human donor with classical Hodgkin lymphoma. The sequenced sample was peripheral blood mononuclear cells (PBMCs), obtained at baseline. This CDR3 reads CASSDRRGVLSETQYF. The CDR3, as DNA: TGTGCCAGCAGTGATCGGAGGGGCGTTCTATCCGAGACCCAGTACTTC.